This T cell receptor beta chain was profiled in a study of cytomegalovirus exposure and HLA in healthy donors (TCRdb year 2017). Context from the whole study: An earlier analysis of more than 550 of the donors reported around 280 Gb of sequence data and about 120 million unique TCR beta sequences obtained from about 200 million T cells. Using immunosequencing, the study profiled T cell repertoires from 666 subjects and related those repertoires to cytomegalovirus serostatus. The study combined high-throughput TCR immunosequencing, statistical association of individual TCRs with disease status, and machine learning to predict cytomegalovirus infection status. Among around 400 genotyped donors of the cohort, an average of approximately 240,000 unique TCR beta nucleotide sequences was sequenced per donor, of which 15% to 20% were non-productive. A later analysis re-analyzed previously published TCR beta repertoires from several hundred donors and added high-resolution HLA genotyping to study TCR occurrence patterns. Donor age, sex, ethnicity and CMV serostatus were compiled together with the repertoire data. Of the 300 to 500 genotyped donors, 75% to 85% were placed in the genetic ancestry cluster associated with self-reported Caucasian donors. Because of strong linkage in the cohort, roughly five DR-DQ haplotypes were treated as single units for association and clustering. An early release that covered fewer than 800 HLA-typed donors contained 300 to 350 gigabases of sequencing data and tens of millions of unique TCR sequences. Along with the roughly 670-subject first cohort, a separate validation cohort of around 120 different subjects was used. Typing coverage differed by locus: A, B, C, DRB1 and DQB1 were typed in roughly 620-630 donors, DQA1 in about 500, DPA1 in some 570, and DPB1 in about 450. Genome-wide SNP genotypes for about 60% of the roughly 670 donors were used in a later genetic analysis, which treated that subset as a discovery cohort. The study aimed to test whether signatures of past pathogen exposure could be identified by cataloging public T cell receptors. HLA typing included class I and class II loci at four-digit resolution. All discovery cohort repertoires had been generated on a single sequencing platform. Rather than drawing on any new phenotypic data, the later analysis identified candidate immune exposures from TCR beta sequences and the way those sequences occurred across donors. An earlier analysis of 450 to 750 of the donors used high-throughput TCR beta sequencing to judge whether each TCR beta V gene segment behaved as functional or pseudogenic.

As regards this clone: Its target antigen remains unknown. Base-call qualities are not available, and no considerably larger clone is one nucleotide away.

The library relied on the immunoSEQ multiplex PCR assay. A mixture of 60 forward primers for TCR Vbeta segments and 13 reverse primers for TCR Jbeta segments was used in the multiplex PCR. Amplification of the CDR3 region of rearranged TCR beta genes was performed with a multiplex PCR assay on genomic DNA. The Illumina HiSeq System was used to sequence the amplified TCR beta libraries as 87-base-pair reads. The original pipeline was this. A later analysis tallied 75 million to 95 million unique TCR beta chains across the 660 or so repertoires, and about 12 million of those chains were shared by two or more donors. Raw reads were error-corrected and collapsed into unique sequences by a nearest-neighbor algorithm in which closely related sequences were merged to remove PCR and sequencing errors. V, D and J gene segments were assigned by aligning CDR3 sequences to IMGT reference sequences. For a sequence to be retained, at least a six-nucleotide match to both a V gene segment and a J gene segment was required. A rearrangement was called productive if the CDR3 had no stop codons and remained in frame with V and J, and every other rearrangement was called non-productive. Following IMGT convention, CDR3 was defined as the stretch from the second conserved V-encoded cysteine to the conserved J-encoded phenylalanine. In an earlier analysis of 550 to 650 of the donors, sequences lacking an unambiguous match to a single V gene segment were excluded. In an earlier analysis of a few hundred of the donors, a V segment was called functional when productive rearrangements were above 56.7%, and segregating when the standard deviation between donors exceeded 5%. A statistical classification framework was developed to diagnose cytomegalovirus status using the catalog of TCR beta chain sequences. In a later analysis, V and J genes were assigned by comparing TCR nucleotide sequences against IMGT/GENE-DB human TR gene sequences. A later analysis assigned CDR3 sequences and most-parsimonious VDJ recombination scenarios with the TCRdist pipeline. In a later analysis, each TCR beta chain was defined by its CDR3 amino acid sequence together with its V-gene family, and reads without a unique V-gene family were excluded. To address suspected cross-contamination and a sequencing artifact, a later analysis removed 592 highly shared, low-generation-probability nucleotide sequences. In a later analysis, a clonal expansion index for each public chain was calculated from normalized within-repertoire ranks of inferred template counts. Generation probabilities in a later analysis came from a VDJ recombination model fitted to out-of-frame rearrangements, and those results were checked against IGoR. In a later analysis, TCR-TCR, TCR-HLA and TCR-CMV co-occurrence was scored with hypergeometric tests, and a repertoire-size bias correction was applied to TCR pairs. In a later analysis, false discovery rates were estimated by permuting HLA or CMV assignments 20 times. A later analysis grouped co-occurring TCRs with DBSCAN, adding TCRdist sequence similarity when clustering within HLA-allele-positive subsets. For co-occurrence clustering, repertoires with fewer than 30,000 or more than 120,000 public chains were excluded, along with 5 or 6 repertoires with anomalous nucleotide sharing. TCRdb carries this immuneACCESS record with in-frame sequences only. Its versions omit some clonotypes, under half of them owing to an unresolved V gene in the studies checked, with the rest unexplained. V, J and clone size are taken as reported in that table, and D and trimming were inferred from the DNA itself. The sample table contains 200,000 to 250,000 clones; only one count was recorded for approximately 80% of them. The top ten hold around 4% of the sample.

From a lookup of the germline V gene, CDR1 and CDR2 are SGHTA and FQGNSA. Trimmed from V: 5 bases; trimmed from J: 7 bases; junction bases lacking a gene match: 9. The CDR3 spans 14 residues, from the cysteine through the phenylalanine. The sequence is cut down to CDR3 DNA, 42 bases in frame from base 1. General conclusions and limits of the study: Strong co-occurrence of HLA alleles, especially DR and DQ, made assigning TCR associations to individual alleles difficult. The authors suggested that the approach could potentially be generalized to other disease states and immunological phenotypes. A further reported finding was that TCR beta sequences accurately predicted the HLA-A and HLA-B alleles for most subjects in the first cohort. Correlated functional status among segregating V segments might be attributable to linkage disequilibrium, but an unknown experimental factor could not be ruled out. In this cohort, only TCR beta chains were sequenced, and detectable features were limited by the absence of alpha or paired-chain data. Broadly in line with IMGT annotations, most TCR beta V segments showed up in productive rearrangements about 87% or about 30% of the time in an earlier analysis of some 590 of the donors. Compared with the roughly 710-donor mean, donors in an Asian-associated ancestry cluster had fewer N-insertions in productive TCRs, according to a later genetic analysis. The study listed 150 to 200 TCR beta chains as associated with cytomegalovirus. Several of the top co-occurrence clusters appeared to be linked to parvovirus B19, influenza, CMV and Epstein-Barr virus, according to a later analysis. A few of the identified cytomegalovirus-associated TCR beta chains were confirmed in vitro to be specific for cytomegalovirus antigens. Because some donors lacked HLA typing at each locus, the association tests relied only on the typed subset. Because counts were too low, roughly 17 rarely observed V segments, including chromosome 9 orphons, were left out of the earlier analysis of 500 to 650 of the donors. According to a later analysis, TCR association rates differed among HLA loci, with DRB1 alleles showing the most associated TCRs and HLA-C alleles showing the fewest. In a later analysis, most CMV-associated TCR beta chains were found to appear HLA-restricted, with HLA associations seemingly driven largely by CMV exposure. In a later genetic analysis, a missense DCLRE1C variant was associated with V-gene and J-gene trimming of TCR beta chains, and the association was replicated in an independent cohort. The 87-base-pair reads could not distinguish some IMGT-functional V segments, including TRBV6-2 and TRBV6-3, so those segments were excluded. In a later analysis, HLA-associated TCR beta chains were found to be more clonally expanded and to have lower generation probabilities than equally common non-associated chains. The only immune exposure information available for the cohort was CMV serostatus. At a false discovery rate of 0.05, a later analysis linked some 17,000 TCR beta sequences to specific HLA alleles. Roughly uniform sequencing depth across donors was assumed in presence/absence analyses, although this assumption may not hold. In both the original and validation cohorts, the classifier was reported to diagnose cytomegalovirus status with high specificity and sensitivity. A cluster of highly shared sequence variants was judged likely to be a technical artifact of the sequencing pipeline. While some public TCRs were present in many individuals, most TCR sequences turned up only very rarely across donors.

In total, about 650 healthy bone marrow donors made up the cohort. Cohort members were all nominally healthy when sampled, although unrecorded immune exposures were likely present. The donor tested CMV seronegative and was one of the 352 seronegative cohort members. Each donor provided a peripheral blood sample, and peripheral blood mononuclear cells were used for TCR beta sequencing. The Qiagen DNeasy Blood Extraction Kit was used to extract genomic DNA from the blood cell samples. This receptor was identified in a male donor in good health and CMV-seronegative. Sequenced input: PBMCs. The receptor chain draws on TRBV7-2 and TRBJ2-7, with TRBD2 matching 9 junction bases. DNA sequence: TGTGCCAGCAGCGGGGTAGCGGGAGTCGGAGAGCAGTACTTC. It specifies CASSGVAGVGEQYF.